This record covers a single T cell receptor beta chain. Unique molecular identifiers were used in preparing the TCRbeta library. Via MiXCR, TCRdb re-called the PCR reads, giving one row per CDR3 protein. This table has more than 200,000 distinct CDR3 sequences, 7% to 9% appearing once. The data are from a study of T-cell reconstitution after alpha-beta-depleted transplantation in children. The sample consisted of PBMCs, mostly from graft donor cells, taken 360 days after TCRalphabeta/CD19-depleted stem cell transplant. The clonotype was recovered from a male patient between 2 and 9 years old who had a stem cell transplant for acute myeloid leukemia, so the T cells may come from the graft donor.

In DNA, the CDR3 is TGTGCCAGCAGCGCCCGACAGGGGTCCTATGGCTACACCTTC. Encoded protein: CASSARQGSYGYTF. The chain has TRBV7-2 and TRBJ1-2; 8 positions agree with TRBD1. V was clipped by 5 bases and J by 4 bases; unmatched bases: 6. The germline gives CDR1 SGHTA, CDR2 FQGNSA. CDR3 length equals 14 residues.